This T cell receptor beta chain came from a study of blood T cell repertoires in COVID-19. The wider study: The United States, Italy and Spain provided the acute and convalescent COVID-19 samples. Sample material is recorded as cDNA or gDNA derived from T cells, B-cell-depleted T cells, or PBMCs.

Assay: immunoSEQ multiplex PCR; the TCRdb copy retains only in-frame clones and omits some. The table records 360,000 or so clones, more than 75% of them present only once. After removal of 3 bases from V and 1 base from J, the junction contained 6 bases not matched to a gene. Looked up from germline, CDR1 is DFQATT and CDR2 is SNEGSKA (reference sequence). The CDR3 consists of 15 residues. Source material: PBMCs or T cells enriched from blood (not recorded which). The chain has TRBV20-1 and TRBJ2-7, with 10 bases that match TRBD2. The sequence derives from a woman younger than 45 who had recovered from COVID-19. This CDR3 is CSASRSGRDSYEQYF. The CDR3 DNA reads TGCAGTGCTAGTCGAAGCGGGAGGGATTCCTACGAGCAGTACTTC.